The present T cell receptor beta chain was sequenced within a study of T cell responses to AZD1222 COVID-19 vaccine. This clone was found once. The antigen is not known. This CDR3 region has 13 residues. Trimming pared 2 bases from V and 10 bases from J, leaving 13 bases between. Looked up from germline, CDR1 is SGHRS and CDR2 is YFSETQ. Repertoires were generated with immunoSEQ multiplex PCR, while TCRdb's copy carries only in-frame clones and drops some. The table lists about 99,000 clones, 89% of them singletons. General study findings and limits: Females outnumbered males among donors, who were mostly white British; clonal diversity was possibly underestimated. Close to half of spike-specific TCRs reportedly recognize unmutated variant regions. Across the whole spike, CD4 TCRs peaked at regions 160-218 and 743-854. After two AZD1222 doses, spike-specific TCR breadth and depth rose versus day 0.

This material consisted of peripheral blood, taken on day 0 of AZD1222 vaccination. The V gene is TRBV5-1, the J gene TRBJ2-4, with D perhaps TRBD1 (5 bases). The receptor's source is an adult in good health. The chain's CDR3 is CASSFGQEDIQYF. CDR3 coding DNA: TGCGCCAGCAGCTTCGGACAAGAGGATATTCAGTACTTC.